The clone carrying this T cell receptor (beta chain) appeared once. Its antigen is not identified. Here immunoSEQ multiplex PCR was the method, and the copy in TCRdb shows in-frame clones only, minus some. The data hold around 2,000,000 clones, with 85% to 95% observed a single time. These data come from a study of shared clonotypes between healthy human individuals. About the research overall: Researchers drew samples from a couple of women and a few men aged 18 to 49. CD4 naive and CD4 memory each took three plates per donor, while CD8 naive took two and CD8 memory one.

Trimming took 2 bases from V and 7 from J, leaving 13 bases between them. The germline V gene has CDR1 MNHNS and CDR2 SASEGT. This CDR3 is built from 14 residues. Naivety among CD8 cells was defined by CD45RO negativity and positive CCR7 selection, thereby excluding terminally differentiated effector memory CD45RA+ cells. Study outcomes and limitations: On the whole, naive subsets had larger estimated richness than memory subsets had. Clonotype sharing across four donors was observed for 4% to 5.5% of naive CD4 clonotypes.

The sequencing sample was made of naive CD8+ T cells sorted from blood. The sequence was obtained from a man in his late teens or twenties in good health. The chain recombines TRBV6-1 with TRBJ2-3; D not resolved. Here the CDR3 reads CASSEPGGVNTQYF. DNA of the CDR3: TGTGCCAGCAGTGAACCCGGTGGGGTCAATACGCAGTATTTT.